One sample yielded the 32 T cell receptor beta chains listed below, sequenced in a study of blood T cell repertoires in COVID-19. Assay used: immunoSEQ multiplex PCR; TCRdb lists only in-frame clones, some missing. The sample yields roughly 400,000 clones, just over 90% seen once. The sequencing sample was made of PBMCs or T cells enriched from blood (not recorded which). The receptors were gathered from a woman aged 40-49 years who had been exposed to COVID-19.

The chain combines TRBV23-1 with TRBJ1-2; weak D call: TRBD1 (5 bases). TRBV23-1 is given ORF status, its function remaining uncertain. The CDR3 is made up of 15 amino acids. The V end was cut by 0 bases, the J end by 1 base, with 9 bases between. CDR3 sequence reads: CASSQSRGFNYGYTF. The CDR3 DNA is TGCGCCAGCAGTCAATCTAGGGGTTTTAACTATGGCTACACCTTC.

Here the CDR3 reads CASSDPRQGNEQYF. The CDR3 DNA reads TGTGCCAGCAGTGATCCCCGACAGGGCAACGAGCAGTACTTC. The chain carries TRBV25-1 and TRBJ2-7; 7 positions agree with TRBD1. Germline CDR1 and CDR2: MGHDK and SYGVNS. The CDR3 runs to 14 residues. V dropped 3 bases and J dropped 5; count of bases not matched to a gene: 7.

This chain joins TRBV25-1 and TRBJ2-2; a possible D gene is TRBD2 (8 bases). The germline gives CDR1 MGHDK, CDR2 SYGVNS. V was trimmed by 7 bases and J by 4 bases, leaving 19 bases between them. The CDR3 covers 16 residues. CDR3 protein: CASTREGASVTGELFF. CDR3 coding DNA: TGTGCCAGCACCCGGGAGGGGGCCTCGGTCACCGGGGAGCTGTTTTTT.

The V and J genes are TRBV2 and TRBJ2-5, with D tentatively TRBD1 (6 bases). The CDR3 runs to 14 residues. Germline V gene sequence: CDR1 SNHLY, CDR2 FYNNEI. V was cut by 4 bases and J by 3 bases, with 12 bases left in between. The CDR3 DNA reads TGTGCCAGCAGTGTGCAGGGGAATGAAGAGACCCAGTACTTC. This translates into CASSVQGNEETQYF.

This clone was seen a single time. The chain is built from TRBV27 and TRBJ2-3; 15 positions match TRBD2. Germline loops: CDR1 MNHEY, CDR2 SMNVEV (reference sequence). The CDR3 is 18 residues long. With 5 bases clipped from V and 3 bases from J, the junction kept 9 bases outside the gene matches. CDR3 DNA: TGTGCCAGCAGTCCCCCGGGACTAGCGGGAGGCATGACAGATACGCAGTATTTT. Its protein product is CASSPPGLAGGMTDTQYF.

The chain recombines TRBV18 with TRBJ1-2; possibly TRBD1 for D (5 bases). The CDR3 runs 13 residues. Trimming took off 8 bases at V and 7 bases at J, with 17 bases between the two ends. Germline CDR1 and CDR2: KGHSH and LQKENI. CDR3 bases: TGTGCCAGCGAAGGGGTGCAAGCTTCTGGCTACACCTTC. It encodes CASEGVQASGYTF.

This sequence joins TRBV30 and TRBJ1-1; no definite D call. The CDR3 extends over 13 amino acids. V lost 0 bases and J lost 7, with 12 bases in between. CDR1 is GTSNPN and CDR2 is SVGIG in the germline V gene (reference sequence). The CDR3 sequence: CAWSVLDPGEAFF. The CDR3, as DNA: TGTGCCTGGAGTGTTCTCGATCCGGGTGAAGCTTTCTTT.

The chain combines TRBV2 with TRBJ1-3, with 7 bases identical to TRBD1. CDR1 is SNHLY and CDR2 is FYNNEI in the germline V gene. V was clipped by 4 bases and J by 2 bases; unmatched bases: 2. The CDR3 runs 14 residues. CDR3 amino acids: CASSGRGAGNTIYF. DNA of the CDR3: TGTGCCAGCAGTGGCAGGGGGGCTGGAAACACCATATATTTT. The full variable domain, in which reference TRBV2 and TRBJ1-3 provide the parts outside the CDR3, is EPEVTQTPSHQVTQMGQEVILRCVPISNHLYFYWYRQILGQKVEFLVSFYNNEISEKSEIFDDQFSVERPDGSNFTLKIRSTKLEDSAMYFCASSGRGAGNTIYFGEGSWLTVV.

This chain links TRBV2 with TRBJ1-2; 8 positions agree with TRBD1. Germline CDR1 reads SNHLY; CDR2 reads FYNNEI. This CDR3 spans 16 amino acids. J was trimmed by 6 bases and V by 5 bases; bases with no gene match: 14. CDR3 sequence reads: CASSTSDRVAVDGYTF. The CDR3 region has the DNA TGTGCCAGCAGTACCTCGGACAGGGTCGCGGTCGATGGCTACACCTTC.

The V gene is TRBV5-1, the J gene TRBJ1-2; TRBD1 aligns across 8 bases. From germline, CDR1 is SGHRS and CDR2 YFSETQ. The CDR3 runs to 15 residues. The V segment lost 4 bases and the J segment 4 bases; nucleotides outside the gene matches: 9. CDR3 nucleotides: TGCGCCAGCAGCCTAGGGACAGGCGACGGCTATGGCTACACCTTC. This gives the protein CASSLGTGDGYGYTF.

The rearrangement links TRBV24-1 to TRBJ1-2; 7 bases fit TRBD1. This CDR3 is built from 15 residues. V lost 4 bases, J lost 2 bases, and 6 bases stayed unmatched. CDR1 and CDR2 from the germline V gene are KGHDR and SFDVKD. Here the CDR3 DNA reads TGTGCCACCAGTGACTCGGACAGGTGGAACTATGGCTACACCTTC. As protein: CATSDSDRWNYGYTF.

This chain connects TRBV5-1 to TRBJ1-6; TRBD1 matches at 8 bases. The CDR3 spans 17 residues. The junction had 12 bases not matched to a gene; V was cut back by 1 base and J by 9 bases. Germline assignment: CDR1 SGHRS and CDR2 YFSETQ. CDR3 region: CASSLSPSAGGGSPLHF. DNA for the CDR3: TGCGCCAGCAGCTTGTCTCCCTCGGCAGGGGGCGGTTCACCCCTCCACTTT.

This rearrangement joins TRBV6-5 to TRBJ2-6; no reliable D call. V was pared by 8 bases and J by 3 bases, with 11 bases between. Germline lookup yields CDR1 MNHEY and CDR2 SVGAGI. This CDR3 region has 14 residues. DNA of the CDR3: TGTGCCAGCTCCCCCCAGGTTGGGGCCAACGTCCTGACTTTC. This gives the protein CASSPQVGANVLTF.

V gene TRBV6-4 combines with J gene TRBJ1-1, with D perhaps TRBD1 (6 bases). The V end was cut by 6 bases, the J end by 0 bases, with 11 bases between. Germline values: CDR1 MRHNA, CDR2 SNTAGT. The CDR3 length is 14 residues. CDR3 sequence (DNA): TGTGCCAGCAGGGAACAGGGTATGAACACTGAAGCTTTCTTT. It is translated as CASREQGMNTEAFF.

This chain uses TRBV5-4 with TRBJ1-1; no reliable D call. V was trimmed by 0 bases and J by 2 bases, leaving 8 bases between them. CDR1 is SGHNT, CDR2 YYREEE, per germline (reference sequence). This CDR3 comprises 14 residues. CDR3: CASSLERRNTEAFF. CDR3 bases: TGTGCCAGCAGCTTGGAGCGGAGAAACACTGAAGCTTTCTTT.

This clone has only a few counts. The V gene is TRBV7-9, the J gene TRBJ2-7, with 9 bases fitting TRBD1. Looked up from germline, CDR1 is SEHNR and CDR2 is FQNEAQ (reference sequence). The CDR3 consists of 14 residues. The trim removed 4 bases at V and 4 bases at J, leaving 5 bases unmatched. The CDR3 here is CASSSRDRVYEQYF. The CDR3 DNA reads TGTGCCAGCAGCTCCCGGGACAGGGTATACGAGCAGTACTTC.

The chain joins TRBV19 to TRBJ1-1; D not certain. This CDR3 is built from 13 residues. Per the germline V gene, CDR1 is LNHDA and CDR2 is SQIVND (reference sequence). V was shortened by 2 bases and J by 0 bases, with 4 bases between the two germline ends. The CDR3: CASSIRLNTEAFF. Written as DNA, the CDR3 is TGTGCCAGTAGTATACGGTTGAACACTGAAGCTTTCTTT.

The V call is TRBV18, the J call TRBJ2-2; the match to TRBD1 covers 8 bases. The CDR3 consists of 15 residues. The J segment lost 3 bases and the V segment lost 3 bases, leaving 3 bases of the junction unmatched. Germline CDR1 KGHSH, CDR2 LQKENI. The CDR3 DNA sequence: TGTGCCAGCTCACCGACAGGGGCGGACACCGGGGAGCTGTTTTTT. Protein product: CASSPTGADTGELFF.

This chain links TRBV5-8 with TRBJ2-4; no clear D. With 1 base removed from V and 9 bases from J, the gap between germline ends came to 11 bases. The CDR3 spans 13 residues. The germline gives CDR1 SGHTS, CDR2 YDEGEE. CDR3 amino acids: CASSLKDTAIQYF. The CDR3 coding sequence is TGTGCCAGCAGCTTGAAAGACACGGCCATTCAGTACTTC.

The V call is TRBV5-1, the J call TRBJ1-2; 9 nucleotides match TRBD1. V was clipped by 0 bases and J by 5 bases; unmatched bases: 5. Germline V gives CDR1 SGHRS, CDR2 YFSETQ. This CDR3 has 15 amino acids. The CDR3 DNA reads TGCGCCAGCAGCTTGGGACAGGGGGATAGATATGGCTACACCTTC. Translation: CASSLGQGDRYGYTF.

The chain combines TRBV30 with TRBJ1-1; TRBD1 might be the D (5 bases). The CDR3 runs to 14 residues. The germline V gene encodes CDR1 GTSNPN and CDR2 SVGIG (reference sequence). V shed 3 bases and J shed 4 bases, with 15 bases lying between them. CDR3 sequence reads: CAWSVGTLVTEAFF. The CDR3 DNA is TGTGCCTGGAGCGTCGGGACTCTGGTCACTGAAGCTTTCTTT.

The rearrangement joins TRBV24-1 to TRBJ1-4; 11 bases fit TRBD1. CDR3 length: 16 residues. V was clipped by 4 bases and J by 7 bases; unmatched bases: 7. Germline V gene sequence: CDR1 KGHDR, CDR2 SFDVKD. CDR3 loop: CATSDTGQGAGEKLFF. CDR3 DNA: TGTGCCACCAGTGACACCGGACAGGGGGCAGGTGAAAAACTGTTTTTT.

The chain combines TRBV9 with TRBJ2-7; D perhaps matches TRBD1 (6 bases). This CDR3 is built from 16 residues. Germline lookup yields CDR1 SGDLS and CDR2 YYNGEE. Trimming stripped 4 bases from V and 3 bases from J, with 20 bases between. CDR3 loop: CASSFSAGQGFYEQYF. The CDR3 nucleotides are TGTGCCAGCAGCTTTAGCGCAGGCCAGGGGTTCTACGAGCAGTACTTC.

This chain joins TRBV25-1 and TRBJ1-2, with 8 bases lining up with TRBD1. V was clipped by 3 bases and J by 4 bases; unmatched bases: 7. CDR3 length: 15 amino acids. Germline-derived CDR1 and CDR2 are MGHDK and SYGVNS. CDR3 nucleotide sequence: TGTGCCAGCAGTGAGGGCACAGGGGGGCCCTATGGCTACACCTTC. It translates to CASSEGTGGPYGYTF.

V and J are TRBV21-1 and TRBJ2-7; the DNA was not used to check the table's D call, TRBD1. TRBV21-1 is annotated as a pseudogene. This CDR3 contains 15 residues. The CDR3 coding sequence is TGTGCCAGCAGCTACCCCGGACAGGGTTGCAACGAGCAGTACTTC. Protein product: CASSYPGQGCNEQYF.

The chain couples TRBV27 to TRBJ1-5; D remains unclear. This CDR3 region has 15 residues. Between the trimmed V and J ends, which lost 5 bases and 1 base, there was a span of 12 bases. Looked up from germline, CDR1 is MNHEY and CDR2 is SMNVEV (reference sequence). The CDR3 reads CASSTRGSSNQPQHF. The CDR3 DNA is TGTGCCAGCAGTACCCGGGGAAGCAGCAATCAGCCCCAGCATTTT.

The rearrangement uses TRBV7-2 and TRBJ1-2; D might be TRBD1 (5 bases). CDR1 and CDR2 (germline): SGHTA, FQGNSA. This CDR3 has 13 amino acids. Trimming removed 6 bases at V and 6 bases at J, with 14 bases between. In DNA form, the CDR3 reads TGTGCCAGCAGTCCTTCCCCAGGGCATGGCTACACCTTC. This codes for CASSPSPGHGYTF. The variable domain in full, completed from reference TRBV7-2 and TRBJ1-2, reads GAGVSQSPSNKVTEKGKDVELRCDPISGHTALYWYRQSLGQGLEFLIYFQGNSAPDKSGLPSDRFSAERTGGSVSTLTIQRTQQEDSAVYLCASSPSPGHGYTFGSGTRLTVV.

The chain links TRBV10-2 to TRBJ2-5; perhaps TRBD2 as D (6 bases). This CDR3 comprises 13 residues. CDR1 and CDR2 from the germline V gene are WSHSY and SAAADI. The V gene lost 8 bases and the J gene lost 7 bases, with 17 bases spanning the gap. The CDR3 DNA sequence: TGCGCCAGCTGGGACTCATACGGGGGGACCCAGTACTTC. It is translated as CASWDSYGGTQYF.

V and J are TRBV5-1 and TRBJ2-7, with 7 bases matching TRBD2. Trimming removed 4 bases from V and 0 bases from J; junction bases left unmatched: 7. Germline V gene lookup returns CDR1 SGHRS and CDR2 YFSETQ. The CDR3 is 15 residues long. The CDR3, as DNA: TGCGCCAGCAGCCACTCAACGGGGGGCTCCTACGAGCAGTACTTC. This gives the protein CASSHSTGGSYEQYF.

The J gene is TRBJ1-2, the V gene TRBV10-2, with D possibly being TRBD1 (6 bases). The CDR3 covers 11 residues. The germline CDR1 and CDR2 sequences are WSHSY and SAAADI. Trimming left V 6 bases short and J 8 bases short, with 10 bases between. This chain's CDR3 is CASRGGPGYTF. The CDR3 nucleotides read TGCGCCAGCAGGGGGGGGCCGGGCTACACCTTC.

The chain has TRBV4-3 and TRBJ2-7; weak D call: TRBD1 (6 bases). Per germline, CDR1 LGHNA and CDR2 YSLEER. Trimming cost V 1 base and J 3 bases, with 13 bases left between them. This CDR3 is 15 amino acids long. CDR3 sequence reads: CASSQGATGGYEQYF. CDR3 nucleotides: TGCGCCAGCAGCCAAGGGGCGACAGGTGGCTACGAGCAGTACTTC.

The genes are TRBV6-1 and TRBJ2-3; TRBD2 agrees at 8 bases. The CDR3 has 16 residues. CDR1 MNHNS and CDR2 SASEGT come from the germline V gene. Trimming at V came to 2 bases and at J to 2 bases, leaving 6 bases not matched to a gene. The CDR3 reads CASSERHGRDTDTQYF. The CDR3 region has the DNA TGTGCCAGCAGTGAAAGACACGGGAGGGACACAGATACGCAGTATTTT.